One sample yielded the 28 T cell receptor beta chains listed below, sequenced in a study of blood T cell repertoires in COVID-19. The protocol was immunoSEQ multiplex PCR, while the TCRdb copy is restricted to in-frame clones and leaves out a portion. The sample carries roughly 100,000 clones, 91% recorded once. Specimen: peripheral blood. The receptors were gathered from a man over 45 with acute or convalescent COVID-19.

V usage is TRBV4-3 and J usage is TRBJ1-3, with a possible D match to TRBD1 (5 bases). Germline CDR1 and CDR2: LGHNA and YSLEER. This CDR3 comprises 16 residues. Trimming shortened V by 0 bases and J by 6 bases, and 15 bases separated the two germline ends. CDR3: CASSQESGGVANTIYF. CDR3 bases: TGCGCCAGCAGCCAAGAATCCGGGGGAGTGGCAAACACCATATATTTT.

The rearrangement joins TRBV9 to TRBJ1-5, with unresolved D. This CDR3 contains 14 residues. Germline V lookup: CDR1 SGDLS, CDR2 YYNGEE. V lost 0 bases to trimming and J lost 5 bases, with 9 bases between them. The CDR3 nucleotides read TGTGCCAGCAGCGTAGATGACACCGATCAGCCCCAGCATTTT. Protein sequence: CASSVDDTDQPQHF.

The CDR3 here is CASSDWDSENQPQHF. The DNA for the CDR3 is TGTGCCAGCAGTGATTGGGACAGTGAGAATCAGCCCCAGCATTTT. The chain is built from TRBV6-1 and TRBJ1-5, with TRBD1 identical over 7 bases. Germline CDR1 MNHNS, CDR2 SASEGT. J gave up 4 bases and V 3 bases, and 6 bases lay outside the gene matches. The CDR3 totals 15 residues.

The chain uses TRBV5-5 and TRBJ1-4, with 7 bases matching TRBD1. In germline, CDR1 is SGHKS, CDR2 YYEKEE (reference sequence). Trimming removed 4 bases from V and 5 bases from J; junction bases left unmatched: 11. The CDR3 sequence is 16 residues long. CDR3 amino acids: CASSLTTPGGNEKLFF. The DNA for the CDR3 is TGTGCCAGCAGCCTCACGACCCCAGGGGGAAATGAAAAACTGTTTTTT.

The chain combines TRBV11-2 with TRBJ1-2, with D maybe TRBD1 (6 bases). The V end lost 5 bases, the J end lost 2 bases, and 15 bases lay between the germline ends. The CDR3 has 15 residues. Germline values: CDR1 SGHAT, CDR2 FQNNGV. The CDR3 sequence: CASSTGHLGNYGYTF. The CDR3 DNA reads as TGTGCCAGCAGCACGGGACACCTGGGGAACTATGGCTACACCTTC.

The chain uses TRBV24-1 and TRBJ2-5; a possible D gene is TRBD1 (6 bases). The CDR3 totals 15 residues. V lost 5 bases and J 4 bases, leaving 16 bases between the germline ends. CDR1 KGHDR and CDR2 SFDVKD come from the germline V gene. The DNA for the CDR3 is TGTGCCACCAGTGGCACACAGGGAAAGAGAGAGACCCAGTACTTC. Translating it yields CATSGTQGKRETQYF.

This chain joins TRBV13 and TRBJ1-1; weak D call: TRBD1 (5 bases). This CDR3 region has 10 residues. Trimming stripped 6 bases from V and 7 bases from J, with 6 bases between. Germline V gene lookup returns CDR1 PRHDT and CDR2 FYEKMQ (reference sequence). CDR3 bases: TGTGCCAGCAGGGGGCTTGAAGCTTTCTTT. Translated: CASRGLEAFF.

The chain recombines TRBV15 with TRBJ2-1, with 11 positions matching TRBD1. V gave up 3 bases and J gave up 0 bases; unmatched junction bases: 1. The CDR3 sequence is 16 residues long. The germline CDR1 and CDR2 sequences are LNHNV and YYDKDF (reference sequence). CDR3 region: CATSRGQGVSYNEQFF. The CDR3 bases are TGTGCCACCAGCAGGGGACAGGGGGTCTCCTACAATGAGCAGTTCTTC.

The chain links TRBV9 to TRBJ2-1, with 11 nucleotides matching TRBD1. CDR3 length equals 16 residues. Germline V gives CDR1 SGDLS, CDR2 YYNGEE. With 2 bases clipped from V and 6 bases from J, the junction kept 7 bases outside the gene matches. The CDR3 reads CASSVNSGTGGNEQFF. CDR3 DNA sequence: TGTGCCAGCAGCGTGAATTCCGGGACAGGGGGCAATGAGCAGTTCTTC.

The chain carries TRBV5-8 and TRBJ2-5; 7 bases are a match to TRBD1. The CDR3 is made up of 18 amino acids. Trimming took 2 bases from V and 2 from J; bases not matched to a gene: 15. CDR1 is SGHTS, CDR2 YDEGEE, per germline. The CDR3 DNA follows: TGTGCCAGCAGCTTTGGCCGGTTAGGGACAGCCGAGCAAGAGACCCAGTACTTC. It codes for CASSFGRLGTAEQETQYF.

The chain carries TRBV6-1 and TRBJ1-5, with D perhaps matching TRBD1 (5 bases). The germline V and J ends were trimmed by 3 bases and 3 bases, with 6 bases remaining between them. CDR1 is MNHNS, CDR2 SASEGT, per germline. CDR3 length: 13 residues. The DNA for the CDR3 is TGTGCCAGCAGTGAGACAGTCAATCAGCCCCAGCATTTT. Residues: CASSETVNQPQHF.

The chain links TRBV28 to TRBJ1-3; D unclear. Per the germline V gene, CDR1 is MDHEN and CDR2 is SYDVKM. V gave up 4 bases and J gave up 4 bases, with 11 bases separating them. This CDR3 comprises 14 residues. The CDR3 protein is CASSSQSGGNTIYF. DNA for the CDR3: TGTGCCAGCAGTTCACAGTCAGGAGGAAACACCATATATTTT.

The rearrangement joins TRBV6-5 to TRBJ2-3; TRBD2 matches 9 bases. The CDR3 runs 16 residues. Germline loops: CDR1 MNHEY, CDR2 SVGAGI. Unmatched junction bases numbered 14, after V lost 4 bases and J lost 9 bases. The CDR3, as DNA: TGTGCCAGCAGTTCCCCTGCAGCGGGGGGCGCCATCACGCAGTATTTT. It specifies CASSSPAAGGAITQYF.

The chain recombines TRBV2 with TRBJ1-1; possibly TRBD1 for D (6 bases). Germline lookup yields CDR1 SNHLY and CDR2 FYNNEI. This CDR3 comprises 13 residues. With 4 bases removed from V and 4 bases from J, the gap between germline ends came to 10 bases. The CDR3 DNA reads as TGTGCCAGCAGTGGGCAGGGGAGCACTGAAGCTTTCTTT. As protein: CASSGQGSTEAFF.

CDR3 coding DNA: TGTGCCAGCAGCTTAGTCGCGATGGCCGGGGAGCTGTTTTTT. Translated, it gives CASSLVAMAGELFF. The J gene is TRBJ2-2, the V gene TRBV7-7; no clear D. V shed 1 base and J shed 6 bases, with 9 bases lying between them. The CDR3 has 14 amino acids. Germline V gene sequence: CDR1 SSHAT, CDR2 FNYEAQ (reference sequence).

The J gene is TRBJ2-3, the V gene TRBV7-2, with unresolved D. Germline CDR1 SGHTA, CDR2 FQGNSA. The CDR3 covers 13 residues. Trimming took off 3 bases at V and 4 bases at J, with 8 bases between the two ends. CDR3 coding DNA: TGTGCCAGCAGCTTGGCGGCTGCAGATACGCAGTATTTT. Protein: CASSLAAADTQYF.

This clone appeared a few times. The rearrangement uses TRBV24-1 and TRBJ1-5; 9 nucleotides match TRBD1. V shed 8 bases, J shed 0 bases, and the junction held 10 bases outside the gene matches. CDR3 length equals 17 residues. Per the germline V gene, CDR1 is KGHDR and CDR2 is SFDVKD. The CDR3 sequence: CATIEPDRGDSNQPQHF. The CDR3 DNA sequence: TGTGCCACCATCGAACCCGACAGGGGGGATAGCAATCAGCCCCAGCATTTT.

The V call is TRBV11-2, the J call TRBJ2-7; D call uncertain. The germline V gene has CDR1 SGHAT and CDR2 FQNNGV. Trimming removed 1 base at V and 6 bases at J, with 10 bases between. CDR3 length equals 13 residues. The CDR3, as DNA: TGTGCCAGCAGCTTAGGGTTCGGTGGCGAGCAGTACTTC. It encodes CASSLGFGGEQYF.

The rearrangement links TRBV5-4 to TRBJ1-4; TRBD1 matches 11 bases. The CDR3 runs 17 residues. The germline V gene encodes CDR1 SGHNT and CDR2 YYREEE (reference sequence). J lost 5 bases, V lost 4 bases, and 10 bases had no gene match. Here the CDR3 reads CASSPGGQGALNEKLFF. The CDR3 bases are TGTGCCAGCAGCCCTGGCGGACAGGGGGCTTTAAATGAAAAACTGTTTTTT.

V is TRBV30 and J is TRBJ2-1, with TRBD2 as a possible D gene (5 bases). V lost 1 base and J 10 bases, leaving 8 bases between the germline ends. CDR1 and CDR2 (germline): GTSNPN, SVGIG (reference sequence). The CDR3 spans 11 residues. The CDR3 DNA reads as TGTGCCTGGAGTGGGACTTGGGAGCAGTTCTTC. It yields the protein CAWSGTWEQFF.

The chain couples TRBV7-9 to TRBJ1-2, with unresolved D. V shed 5 bases and J shed 7 bases, with 8 bases lying between them. The CDR3 has 11 amino acids. Looked up from germline, CDR1 is SEHNR and CDR2 is FQNEAQ (reference sequence). As DNA, the CDR3 is TGTGCCAGCAGCGGAGGTGGTGGCTACACCTTC. It codes for CASSGGGGYTF.

This rearrangement joins TRBV12-3 or TRBV12-4 to TRBJ2-2; D gene uncertain. V was shortened by 5 bases and J by 6 bases, with 7 bases between the two germline ends. This CDR3 spans 12 amino acids. This CDR3 is CASSPIPGELFF. CDR3 DNA sequence: TGTGCCAGCAGTCCTATTCCCGGGGAGCTGTTTTTT.

The chain uses TRBV6-1 and TRBJ1-1, with D possibly TRBD1 on 5 matching bases. CDR1 is MNHNS, CDR2 SASEGT, per germline. V was shortened by 3 bases and J by 2 bases, with 7 bases between the two germline ends. The CDR3 contains 13 residues. The DNA of the CDR3 is TGTGCCAGCAGTGAGACAGCAAACACTGAAGCTTTCTTT. Translating gives CASSETANTEAFF.

The chain couples TRBV6-6 to TRBJ1-1; TRBD1 agrees at 7 bases. V lost 7 bases, J lost 4 bases, and 9 bases stayed unmatched. The CDR3 length is 14 residues. Germline V gene lookup returns CDR1 MNHNY and CDR2 SVGAGI (reference sequence). The CDR3 sequence: CASTQGSSSTEAFF. The CDR3 coding sequence is TGTGCCAGCACACAGGGGAGTAGTAGCACTGAAGCTTTCTTT.

The chain recombines TRBV5-1 with TRBJ2-2; weak D call: TRBD1 (6 bases). The germline V gene has CDR1 SGHRS and CDR2 YFSETQ. Trimming pared 0 bases from V and 0 bases from J, leaving 12 bases between. This CDR3 is built from 17 residues. Written as DNA, the CDR3 is TGCGCCAGCAGCTTGGCCGCTGGACAGACGAACACCGGGGAGCTGTTTTTT. Translated: CASSLAAGQTNTGELFF. Based on the CDR3 plus reference TRBV5-1 and TRBJ2-2, the full variable domain is KAGVTQTPRYLIKTRGQQVTLSCSPISGHRSVSWYQQTPGQGLQFLFEYFSETQRNKGNFPGRFSGRQFSNSRSEMNVSTLELGDSALYLCASSLAAGQTNTGELFFGEGSRLTVL.

This clone appeared once. The CDR3 protein is CASSFSNEQYF. The DNA for the CDR3 is TGTGCCAGCAGCTTTTCCAACGAGCAGTACTTC. This sequence joins TRBV11-2 and TRBJ2-7; no firm D call. With 3 bases removed from V and 5 bases from J, the gap between germline ends came to 5 bases. The CDR3 consists of 11 residues. Germline CDR1 is SGHAT and CDR2 is FQNNGV. The full variable domain, rest sourced from reference TRBV11-2 and TRBJ2-7, is EAGVAQSPRYKIIEKRQSVAFWCNPISGHATLYWYQQILGQGPKLLIQFQNNGVVDDSQLPKDRFSAERLKGVDSTLKIQPAKLEDSAVYLCASSFSNEQYFGPGTRLTVT.

The genes are TRBV6-1 and TRBJ2-3; D is perhaps TRBD1 (6 bases). The germline gives CDR1 MNHNS, CDR2 SASEGT. This CDR3 contains 16 residues. V gave up 2 bases and J gave up 2 bases, with 14 bases separating them. Here the CDR3 DNA reads TGTGCCAGCAGTGAATCGATCCGACAGGTCACAGATACGCAGTATTTT. It is translated as CASSESIRQVTDTQYF.

The gene calls are TRBV5-1 and TRBJ2-1, with 10 bases that match TRBD2. V was clipped by 3 bases and J by 4 bases; unmatched bases: 4. Germline V gives CDR1 SGHRS, CDR2 YFSETQ. The CDR3 loop spans 15 amino acids. CDR3 sequence: CASSSPSGGYNEQFF. As DNA, the CDR3 is TGCGCCAGCAGCTCACCTAGCGGGGGTTACAATGAGCAGTTCTTC.